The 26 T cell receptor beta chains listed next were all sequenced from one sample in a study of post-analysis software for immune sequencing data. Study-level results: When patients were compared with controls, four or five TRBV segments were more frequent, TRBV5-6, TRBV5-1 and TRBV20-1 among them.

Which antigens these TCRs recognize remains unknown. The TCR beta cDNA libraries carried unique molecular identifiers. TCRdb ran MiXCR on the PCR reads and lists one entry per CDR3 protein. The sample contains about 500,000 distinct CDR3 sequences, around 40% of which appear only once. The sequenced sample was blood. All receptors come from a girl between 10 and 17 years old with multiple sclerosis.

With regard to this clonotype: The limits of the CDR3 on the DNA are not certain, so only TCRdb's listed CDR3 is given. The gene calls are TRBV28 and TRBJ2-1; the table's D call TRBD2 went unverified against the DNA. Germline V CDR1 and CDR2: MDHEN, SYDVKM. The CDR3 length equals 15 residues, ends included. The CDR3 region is CASSSSTSGAGEQFF.

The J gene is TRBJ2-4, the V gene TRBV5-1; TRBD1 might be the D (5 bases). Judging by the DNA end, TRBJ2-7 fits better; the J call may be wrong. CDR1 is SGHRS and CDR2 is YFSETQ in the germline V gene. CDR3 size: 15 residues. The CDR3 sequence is CASSLVQGSAYEQYF. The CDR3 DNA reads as TGCGCCAGCAGCTTGGTCCAGGGTTCGGCCTACGAGCAGTACTTC.

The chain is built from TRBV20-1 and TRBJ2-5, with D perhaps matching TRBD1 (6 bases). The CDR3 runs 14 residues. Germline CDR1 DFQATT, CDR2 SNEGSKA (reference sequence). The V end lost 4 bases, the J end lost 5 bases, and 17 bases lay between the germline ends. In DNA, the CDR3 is TGCAGTGCTAAGAAGACAGGTCTGGGGGAGACCCAGTACTTC. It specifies CSAKKTGLGETQYF.

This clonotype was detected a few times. Here the CDR3 DNA reads TGTGCCAGCAGATCGATCAGGGTTAATGAAAAACTGTTTTTT. Its protein product is CASRSIRVNEKLFF. The chain couples TRBV7-9 to TRBJ1-4; tentative D call: TRBD1 (5 bases). CDR3 size: 14 residues. CDR1 and CDR2 (germline): SEHNR, FQNEAQ (reference sequence). The V end lost 6 bases, the J end lost 4 bases, and 12 bases lay between the germline ends.

The CDR3 here is CASSNRDRVGEKLFF. DNA for the CDR3: TGTGCCAGCAGCAACCGGGACAGGGTAGGAGAAAAACTGTTTTTT. The chain has TRBV27 and TRBJ1-4, with 9 bases identical to TRBD1. Losses at the gene ends were 6 bases for V and 8 bases for J; bases not matched to a gene: 10. Per germline, CDR1 MNHEY and CDR2 SMNVEV (reference sequence). The length of the CDR3 is 15 residues.

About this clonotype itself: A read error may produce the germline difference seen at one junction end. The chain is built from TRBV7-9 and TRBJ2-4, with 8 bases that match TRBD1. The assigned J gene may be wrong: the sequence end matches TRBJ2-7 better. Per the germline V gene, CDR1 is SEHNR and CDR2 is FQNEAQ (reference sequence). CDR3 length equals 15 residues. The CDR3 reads CAGSFPDRVGYEQYF. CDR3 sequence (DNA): TGTGCCGGCAGCTTCCCGGACAGGGTGGGCTACGAGCAGTACTTC.

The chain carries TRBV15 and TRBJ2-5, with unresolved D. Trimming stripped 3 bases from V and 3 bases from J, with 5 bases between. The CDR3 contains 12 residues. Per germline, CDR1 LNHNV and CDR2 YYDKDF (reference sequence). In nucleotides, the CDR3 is TGTGCCACCAGCAGGAAAGAAGAGACCCAGTACTTC. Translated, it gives CATSRKEETQYF. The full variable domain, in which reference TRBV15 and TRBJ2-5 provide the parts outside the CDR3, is DAMVIQNPRYQVTQFGKPVTLSCSQTLNHNVMYWYQQKSSQAPKLLFHYYDKDFNNEADTPDNFQSRRPNTSFCFLDIRSPGLGDTAMYLCATSRKEETQYFGPGTRLLVL.

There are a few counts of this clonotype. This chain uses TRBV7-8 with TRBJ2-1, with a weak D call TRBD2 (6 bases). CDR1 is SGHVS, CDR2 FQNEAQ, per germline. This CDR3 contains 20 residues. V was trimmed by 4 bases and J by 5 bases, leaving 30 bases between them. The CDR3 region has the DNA TGTGCCAGCAGCTCCCAACTAGCAGGTGCCCTCGGTGGTGGTAACAATGAGCAGTTCTTC. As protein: CASSSQLAGALGGGNNEQFF.

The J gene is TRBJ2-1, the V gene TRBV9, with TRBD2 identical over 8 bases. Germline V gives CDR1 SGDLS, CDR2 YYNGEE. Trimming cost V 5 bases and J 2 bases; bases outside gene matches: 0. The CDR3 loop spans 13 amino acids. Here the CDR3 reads CASSSGAYNEQFF. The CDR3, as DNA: TGTGCCAGCAGTAGCGGGGCCTACAATGAGCAGTTCTTC.

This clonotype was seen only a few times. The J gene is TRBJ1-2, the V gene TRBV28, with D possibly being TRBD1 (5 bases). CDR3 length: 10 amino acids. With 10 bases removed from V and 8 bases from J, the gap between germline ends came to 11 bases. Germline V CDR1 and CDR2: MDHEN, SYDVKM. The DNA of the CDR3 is TGTGCCACGGGACGTTTAGGCTACACCTTC. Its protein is CATGRLGYTF.

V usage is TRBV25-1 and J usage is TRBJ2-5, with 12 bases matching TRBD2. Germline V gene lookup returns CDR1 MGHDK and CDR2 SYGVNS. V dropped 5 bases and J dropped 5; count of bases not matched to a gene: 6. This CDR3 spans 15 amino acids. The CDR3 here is CASSRASGRGETQYF. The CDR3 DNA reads TGTGCCAGCAGTAGGGCTAGCGGGAGGGGGGAGACCCAGTACTTC.

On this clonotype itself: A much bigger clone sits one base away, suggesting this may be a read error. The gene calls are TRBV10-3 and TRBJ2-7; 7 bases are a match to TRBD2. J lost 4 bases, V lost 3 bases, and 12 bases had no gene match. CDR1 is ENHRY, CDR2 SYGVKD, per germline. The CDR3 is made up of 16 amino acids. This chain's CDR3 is CAISDPFRRELYEQYF. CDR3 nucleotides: TGTGCCATCAGTGACCCTTTCCGGCGGGAGTTGTACGAGCAGTACTTC.

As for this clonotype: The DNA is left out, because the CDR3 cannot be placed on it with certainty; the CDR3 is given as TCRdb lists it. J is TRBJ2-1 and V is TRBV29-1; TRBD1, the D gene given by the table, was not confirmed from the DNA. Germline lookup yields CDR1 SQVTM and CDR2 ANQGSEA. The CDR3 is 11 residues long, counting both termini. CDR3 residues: CSVGDGALGFF.

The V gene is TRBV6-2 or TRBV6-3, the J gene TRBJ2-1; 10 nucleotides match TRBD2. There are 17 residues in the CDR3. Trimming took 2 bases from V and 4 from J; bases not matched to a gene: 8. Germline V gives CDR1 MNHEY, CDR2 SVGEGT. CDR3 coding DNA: TGTGCCAGCAGTTACGTAGGACTAGCGGCTATTTACAATGAGCAGTTCTTC. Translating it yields CASSYVGLAAIYNEQFF.

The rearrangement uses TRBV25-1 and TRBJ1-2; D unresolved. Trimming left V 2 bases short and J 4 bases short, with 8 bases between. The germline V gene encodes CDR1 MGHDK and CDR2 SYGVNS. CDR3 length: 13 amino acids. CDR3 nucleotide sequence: TGTGCCAGCAGTGAAACTGCAGGCTATGGCTACACCTTC. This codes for CASSETAGYGYTF.

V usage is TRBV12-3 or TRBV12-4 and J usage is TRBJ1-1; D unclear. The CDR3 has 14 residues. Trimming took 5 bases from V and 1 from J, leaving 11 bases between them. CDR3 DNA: TGTGCCAGCAGTGCCGGACTGGAGAACACTGAAGCTTTCTTT. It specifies CASSAGLENTEAFF.

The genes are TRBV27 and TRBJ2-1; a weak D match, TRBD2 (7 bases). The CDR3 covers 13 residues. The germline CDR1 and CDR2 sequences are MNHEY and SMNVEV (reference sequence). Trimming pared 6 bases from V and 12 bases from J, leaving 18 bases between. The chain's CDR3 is CASSPPGGGGQFF. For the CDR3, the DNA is TGTGCCAGCAGCCCCCCTGGGGGAGGGGGGCAGTTCTTC.

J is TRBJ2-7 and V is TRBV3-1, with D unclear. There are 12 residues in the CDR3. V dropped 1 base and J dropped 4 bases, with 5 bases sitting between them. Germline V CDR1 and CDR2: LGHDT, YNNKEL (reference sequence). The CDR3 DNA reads TGTGCCAGCAGCCAAGTAGTGTACGAGCAGTACTTC. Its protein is CASSQVVYEQYF.

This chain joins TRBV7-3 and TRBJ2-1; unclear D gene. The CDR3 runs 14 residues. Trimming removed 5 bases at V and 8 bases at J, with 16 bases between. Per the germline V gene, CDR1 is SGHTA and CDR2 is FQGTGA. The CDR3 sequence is CASSQGSANHEQFF. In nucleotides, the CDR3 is TGTGCCAGCAGCCAAGGGTCCGCCAACCATGAGCAGTTCTTC.

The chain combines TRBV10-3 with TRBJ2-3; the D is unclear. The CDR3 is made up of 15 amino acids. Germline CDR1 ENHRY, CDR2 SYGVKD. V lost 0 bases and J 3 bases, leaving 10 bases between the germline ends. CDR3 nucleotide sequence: TGTGCCATCAGTGAGTCCTCAGAAGAAACAGATACGCAGTATTTT. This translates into CAISESSEETDTQYF.

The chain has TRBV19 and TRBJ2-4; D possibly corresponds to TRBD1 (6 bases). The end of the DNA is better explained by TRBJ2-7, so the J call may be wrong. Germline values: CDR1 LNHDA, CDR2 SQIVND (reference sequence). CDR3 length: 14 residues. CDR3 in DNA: TGTGCCAGTAGTCACCCAGACAGGACCTACGAGCAGTACTTC. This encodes CASSHPDRTYEQYF.

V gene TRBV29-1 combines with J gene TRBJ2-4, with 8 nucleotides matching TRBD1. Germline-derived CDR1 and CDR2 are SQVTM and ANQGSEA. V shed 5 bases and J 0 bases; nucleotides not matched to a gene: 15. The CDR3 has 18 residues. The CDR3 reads CSVSPSGQASLAKNIQYF. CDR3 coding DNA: TGCAGCGTTTCCCCTTCGGGACAGGCATCTCTAGCCAAAAACATTCAGTACTTC.

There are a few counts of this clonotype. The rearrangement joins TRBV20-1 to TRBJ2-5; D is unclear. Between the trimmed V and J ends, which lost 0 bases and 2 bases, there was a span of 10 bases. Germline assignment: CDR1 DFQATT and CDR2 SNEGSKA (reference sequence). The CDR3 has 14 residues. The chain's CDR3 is CSARDRVGQETQYF. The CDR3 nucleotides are TGCAGTGCTAGAGATCGGGTGGGGCAAGAGACCCAGTACTTC.

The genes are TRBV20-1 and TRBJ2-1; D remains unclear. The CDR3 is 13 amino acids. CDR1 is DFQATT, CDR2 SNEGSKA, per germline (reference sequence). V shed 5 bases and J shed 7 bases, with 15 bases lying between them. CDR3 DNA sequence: TGCAGTGCTTTTGGCGGTCTAGGAAATGAGCAGTTCTTC. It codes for CSAFGGLGNEQFF.

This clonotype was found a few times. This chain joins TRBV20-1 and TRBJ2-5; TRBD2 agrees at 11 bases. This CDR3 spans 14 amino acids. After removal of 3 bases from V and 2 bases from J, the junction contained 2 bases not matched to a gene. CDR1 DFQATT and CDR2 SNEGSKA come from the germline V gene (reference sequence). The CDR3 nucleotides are TGCAGTGCTAGGACTAGCGGGAAACAAGAGACCCAGTACTTC. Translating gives CSARTSGKQETQYF.

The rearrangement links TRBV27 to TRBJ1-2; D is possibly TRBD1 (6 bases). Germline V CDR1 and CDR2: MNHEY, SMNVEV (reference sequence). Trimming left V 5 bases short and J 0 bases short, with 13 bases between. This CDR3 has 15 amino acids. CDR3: CASSDTGPTNYGYTF. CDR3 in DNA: TGTGCCAGCAGTGATACAGGGCCGACTAACTATGGCTACACCTTC.